Listed here are 25 T cell receptor beta chains from one sample, sequenced in a study of T cells of healthy individuals. One entry per CDR3 protein results from TCRdb running MiXCR on the 5' RACE reads. The sample comprises about 53,000 distinct CDR3 sequences, 14% to 15% of which are singletons, and 15% to 20% rests with the top ten. The source is a human donor in good health.

This clonotype was seen more than once but under ten times. The gene calls are TRBV7-2 and TRBJ2-5; D gene unclear. Germline-derived CDR1 and CDR2 are SGHTA and FQGNSA. Trimming took 6 bases from V and 5 from J, leaving 16 bases between them. The CDR3 spans 14 residues. CDR3 DNA: TGTGCCAGCAGTGCGATCATGAGTGGGGAGACCCAGTACTTC. It translates to CASSAIMSGETQYF.

This clonotype turned up a few times. CDR3 residues: CASGLVVWGVAPGSYNEQFF. CDR3 coding DNA: TGTGCTAGTGGTTTGGTAGTATGGGGAGTAGCCCCAGGCTCCTACAATGAGCAGTTCTTC. This chain connects TRBV12-5 to TRBJ2-1, with D possibly TRBD2 on 5 matching bases. The CDR3 has 20 amino acids. Trimming took 0 bases from V and 0 from J, leaving 21 bases between them. From germline, CDR1 is LGHNT and CDR2 FRNRAP.

The chain carries TRBV7-8 and TRBJ2-2, with 8 bases identical to TRBD1. Trimming removed 4 bases from V and 8 bases from J; junction bases left unmatched: 3. The CDR3 runs 13 residues. Per germline, CDR1 SGHVS and CDR2 FQNEAQ. The DNA for the CDR3 is TGTGCCAGCAGCTCCACAGGGGGGGGGGAGCTGTTTTTT. Protein product: CASSSTGGGELFF.

This clonotype was detected a few times. This rearrangement joins TRBV5-1 to TRBJ2-2; a weak D match, TRBD2 (7 bases). V lost 7 bases and J 4 bases, leaving 17 bases between the germline ends. Germline values: CDR1 SGHRS, CDR2 YFSETQ. The CDR3 runs 15 residues. In DNA, the CDR3 is TGCGCCAGCCTCGACACCGGGGGGCCCACCGGGGAGCTGTTTTTT. It yields the protein CASLDTGGPTGELFF. Complete variable domain (other parts from reference TRBV5-1 and TRBJ2-2): KAGVTQTPRYLIKTRGQQVTLSCSPISGHRSVSWYQQTPGQGLQFLFEYFSETQRNKGNFPGRFSGRQFSNSRSEMNVSTLELGDSALYLCASLDTGGPTGELFFGEGSRLTVL.

This clonotype has at least ten counts. The gene calls are TRBV7-2 and TRBJ2-7; no firm D call. The germline V gene encodes CDR1 SGHTA and CDR2 FQGNSA. The germline V and J ends were trimmed by 2 bases and 5 bases, with 10 bases remaining between them. CDR3 length equals 13 residues. CDR3 in DNA: TGTGCCAGCAGCTTACCCAGCGTCCACGAGCAGTACTTC. This translates into CASSLPSVHEQYF.

The table lists this clonotype with a few counts. The chain joins TRBV5-6 to TRBJ2-2, with a possible D match to TRBD2 (5 bases). The CDR3 has 15 residues. Trimming shortened V by 0 bases and J by 9 bases, and 15 bases separated the two germline ends. Germline CDR1 reads SGHDT; CDR2 reads YYEEEE. For the CDR3, the DNA is TGTGCCAGCAGCTTGGGACAAGCGGTTTTCCGGGAGCTGTTTTTT. This translates into CASSLGQAVFRELFF.

This clonotype came up many times. The rearrangement joins TRBV6-6 to TRBJ2-7; TRBD1 or TRBD2 may be the D gene (6 bases each). Per germline, CDR1 MNHNY and CDR2 SVGAGI (reference sequence). V lost 5 bases and J lost 2, with 13 bases in between. The CDR3 spans 14 residues. The CDR3 coding sequence is TGTGCCAGCAGTGAGGGGGGAACTCCCTACGAGCAGTACTTC. It specifies CASSEGGTPYEQYF.

A remark on this clonotype: The junction departs from the called germline gene at one end, perhaps through a read error. This CDR3 is CASSLAIFSSYEQYF. The CDR3 DNA reads TGTGCCAGCAGCCTAGCGATCTTCAGCTCCTACGAGCAGTACTTC. This chain connects TRBV7-2 to TRBJ2-7, with D maybe TRBD2 (6 bases). CDR1 and CDR2 (germline): SGHTA, FQGNSA. The CDR3 length is 15 residues.

Ten or more counts support this clonotype. CDR3 protein: CASSQDGGERNQPQHF. The CDR3 DNA follows: TGCGCCAGCAGCCAAGATGGAGGGGAAAGGAATCAGCCCCAGCATTTT. V and J are TRBV4-3 and TRBJ1-5, with TRBD1 as a possible D gene (5 bases). In germline, CDR1 is LGHNA, CDR2 YSLEER. The V gene lost 0 bases and the J gene lost 4 bases, with 13 bases spanning the gap. This CDR3 spans 16 amino acids.

This clonotype was seen repeatedly, ten times or more. The genes are TRBV20-1 and TRBJ2-7; 11 bases are a match to TRBD2. The CDR3 sequence is 19 residues long. Per the germline V gene, CDR1 is DFQATT and CDR2 is SNEGSKA (reference sequence). V gave up 5 bases and J gave up 0 bases; unmatched junction bases: 18. CDR3 nucleotides: TGCAGTGCTTCGCCCCCGGGACTAGCGGACCTCCTCTCCTCCTACGAGCAGTACTTC. Translated, it gives CSASPPGLADLLSSYEQYF.

In its sample, this clonotype was seen a few times. The J gene is TRBJ2-3, the V gene TRBV10-3; D remains ambiguous. Trimming took off 4 bases at V and 2 bases at J, with 7 bases between the two ends. The CDR3 totals 13 residues. Germline V gives CDR1 ENHRY, CDR2 SYGVKD. CDR3 sequence (DNA): TGTGCCATCAGTGGGGGAAACACAGATACGCAGTATTTT. Protein: CAISGGNTDTQYF.

This clonotype has a handful of counts. This chain connects TRBV7-9 to TRBJ1-5; the match to TRBD1 covers 7 bases. CDR1 and CDR2 from the germline V gene are SEHNR and FQNEAQ (reference sequence). V lost 3 bases to trimming and J lost 5 bases; unmatched junction nucleotides: 7. The CDR3 sequence is 15 residues long. The CDR3 DNA follows: TGTGCCAGCAGCTTGGGGACAGTCTCCTATCAGCCCCAGCATTTT. Residues: CASSLGTVSYQPQHF.

The chain has TRBV7-8 and TRBJ2-1; 11 bases line up with TRBD2. J gave up 5 bases and V 5 bases, and 11 bases lay outside the gene matches. CDR1 is SGHVS and CDR2 is FQNEAQ in the germline V gene. This CDR3 is built from 17 residues. Here the CDR3 DNA reads TGTGCCAGCAGCGTGGTCCCTAGCGGGGGGACTAACAATGAGCAGTTCTTC. This sequence encodes CASSVVPSGGTNNEQFF.

This clonotype came up many times. This sequence joins TRBV10-1 and TRBJ2-3; D may be TRBD2 (6 bases). The CDR3 length is 14 residues. Trimming left V 4 bases short and J 1 base short, with 9 bases between. Germline CDR1 WNHNN, CDR2 SYGVQD (reference sequence). CDR3 coding DNA: TGCGCCAGCAGTGGGGAGGTCGGCACAGATACGCAGTATTTT. Translating gives CASSGEVGTDTQYF.

This clonotype was recorded many times. The rearrangement joins TRBV6-1 to TRBJ1-2; D is perhaps TRBD1 (6 bases). The CDR3 runs 13 residues. V dropped 9 bases and J dropped 0 bases, with 11 bases sitting between them. Germline CDR1 is MNHNS and CDR2 is SASEGT. Written as DNA, the CDR3 is TGTGCCAGTTCAGGGGATGCTAACTATGGCTACACCTTC. It codes for CASSGDANYGYTF.

This clonotype came up many times. The chain couples TRBV4-3 to TRBJ2-5, with 8 bases aligning to TRBD1. This CDR3 comprises 15 residues. CDR1 is LGHNA and CDR2 is YSLEER in the germline V gene. Trimming at V came to 3 bases and at J to 5 bases, leaving 8 bases not matched to a gene. The CDR3 loop is CASSQQGQGMETQYF. CDR3 bases: TGCGCCAGCAGCCAGCAAGGACAGGGAATGGAGACCCAGTACTTC.

A few counts support this clonotype. The V and J genes are TRBV2 and TRBJ2-7, with TRBD1 matching 7 bases. Germline V gives CDR1 SNHLY, CDR2 FYNNEI. V gave up 7 bases and J gave up 5 bases; unmatched junction bases: 11. This CDR3 comprises 14 residues. For the CDR3, the DNA is TGTGCCAGCAAAGTGACAGGGCTCATCCACGAGCAGTACTTC. Residues: CASKVTGLIHEQYF.

This clonotype has at least ten counts. This rearrangement joins TRBV6-5 to TRBJ2-3; TRBD2 agrees at 11 bases. The germline gives CDR1 MNHEY, CDR2 SVGAGI. The CDR3 covers 15 residues. With V trimmed by 6 bases and J by 6 bases, 8 bases remained unmatched. Written as DNA, the CDR3 is TGTGCCAGCAGAAAGACTAGCGGGGCTGGGGATACGCAGTATTTT. Translating gives CASRKTSGAGDTQYF.

V and J are TRBV24-1 and TRBJ2-5, with a tentative D call TRBD2 (6 bases). The V gene's germline CDR1 is KGHDR and CDR2 SFDVKD. V lost 5 bases and J 2 bases, leaving 8 bases between the germline ends. This CDR3 is built from 13 residues. CDR3 region: CATSAGVQETQYF. In DNA, the CDR3 is TGTGCCACCAGTGCGGGAGTACAAGAGACCCAGTACTTC.

This sequence joins TRBV4-3 and TRBJ1-2; TRBD1 might be the D (6 bases). V lost 0 bases and J 4 bases, leaving 6 bases between the germline ends. CDR1 is LGHNA and CDR2 is YSLEER in the germline V gene. The CDR3 extends over 13 amino acids. CDR3 protein: CASSQEGAYGYTF. CDR3 in DNA: TGCGCCAGCAGCCAAGAGGGGGCCTATGGCTACACCTTC.

Only a few counts were recorded for this clonotype. V and J are TRBV27 and TRBJ2-2, with D perhaps TRBD1 (6 bases). This CDR3 has 15 residues. Trimming took off 8 bases at V and 0 bases at J, with 13 bases between the two ends. Germline CDR1 and CDR2: MNHEY and SMNVEV (reference sequence). The CDR3 nucleotides are TGTGCCAGCTTTCGGACAGCCGCGAACACCGGGGAGCTGTTTTTT. Amino acid sequence: CASFRTAANTGELFF.

CDR3 in amino acids: CASSQEGEAYF. The DNA for the CDR3 is TGCGCCAGCAGCCAAGAAGGGGAAGCTTACTTC. The genes are TRBV4-1 and TRBJ2-7; TRBD1 might be the D (5 bases). The CDR3 spans 11 residues. Per germline, CDR1 MGHRA and CDR2 YSYEKL. V dropped 0 bases and J dropped 13 bases, with 10 bases sitting between them.

This clonotype was recorded many times. The chain couples TRBV7-9 to TRBJ1-6; 7 positions agree with TRBD1. After removal of 5 bases from V and 6 bases from J, the junction contained 1 base not matched to a gene. The CDR3 sequence is 13 residues long. Germline assignment: CDR1 SEHNR and CDR2 FQNEAQ (reference sequence). The CDR3, as DNA: TGTGCCAGCAGCCCAGGGGGTAATTCACCCCTCCACTTT. Protein: CASSPGGNSPLHF.

Remarks on this clonotype: This may be a read error, as it is one base from a much larger clone. V and J are TRBV6-2 or TRBV6-3 and TRBJ1-5, with D perhaps TRBD1 (5 bases). Per germline, CDR1 MNHEY and CDR2 SVGEGT. Trimming took off 7 bases at V and 4 bases at J, with 8 bases between the two ends. The CDR3 runs to 12 residues. The CDR3 nucleotides read TGTGCCAGCAACGGGGGAAATCAGCCCCAGCATTTT. This sequence encodes CASNGGNQPQHF.

The chain uses TRBV5-1 and TRBJ2-3, with TRBD2 identical over 10 bases. The CDR3 loop spans 17 amino acids. With 4 bases clipped from V and 2 bases from J, the junction kept 10 bases outside the gene matches. CDR1 SGHRS and CDR2 YFSETQ come from the germline V gene. The CDR3 region has the DNA TGCGCCAGCAGCCGGAGGCCTAGCGGGGGCAACACAGATACGCAGTATTTT. The encoded protein is CASSRRPSGGNTDTQYF.